This TCR beta chain was captured by sequencing in a study of vaccination and CD4 T cells after COVID-19. At the level of the study: The post-vaccine samples came a median 72 days after dose two (range 14 to 241). Stimulation of cells relied on overlapping spike peptides derived from SARS-CoV-2, HCoV-NL63, HCoV-OC43 and HCoV-229E. Control cultures were given a CEFX pool, an HIV-1 Nef pool, or no peptide. General observations from the study: Reactive clone data from convalescent patients indicated a median of about 86% appearing only post-vaccination.

The study sequenced cultured CD4+ T cell DNA using the Oncomine TCR Beta short-read assay. Each CDR3 protein is one row after TCRdb ran MiXCR on the PCR reads. The sample contains around 20,000 distinct CDR3 sequences, about 44% of which appear only once. This CDR3 region has 13 residues. Germline V gives CDR1 SQVTM, CDR2 ANQGSEA. The ends lost 6 bases at V and 5 bases at J; junction bases unmatched: 8. On this clonotype itself: Its antigen is still unknown.

The treatment was: approximately 10-day PBMC culture with coronavirus spike peptide pools or control peptides (ViraFEST assay). This chain uses TRBV29-1 with TRBJ2-5; 8 bases map to TRBD1. This clonotype was obtained from a human donor who had recovered from COVID-19. Specimen: CD4+ T cells from blood, cultured in vitro, collected before SARS-CoV-2 vaccination. Here the CDR3 DNA reads TGCAGCGTGCAAGGACAGGGTTCGGAGACCCAGTACTTC. The encoded protein is CSVQGQGSETQYF.